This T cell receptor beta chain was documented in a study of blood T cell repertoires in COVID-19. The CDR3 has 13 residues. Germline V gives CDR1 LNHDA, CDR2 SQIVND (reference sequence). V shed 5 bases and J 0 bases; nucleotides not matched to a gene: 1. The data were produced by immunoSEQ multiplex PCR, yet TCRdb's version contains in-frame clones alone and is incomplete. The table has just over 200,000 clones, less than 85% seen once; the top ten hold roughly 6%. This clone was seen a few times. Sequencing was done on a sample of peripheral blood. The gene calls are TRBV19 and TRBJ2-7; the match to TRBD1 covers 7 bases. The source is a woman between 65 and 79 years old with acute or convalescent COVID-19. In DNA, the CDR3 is TGTGCCAGTAGTCCAGGGGGCTCCTACGAGCAGTACTTC. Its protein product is CASSPGGSYEQYF.